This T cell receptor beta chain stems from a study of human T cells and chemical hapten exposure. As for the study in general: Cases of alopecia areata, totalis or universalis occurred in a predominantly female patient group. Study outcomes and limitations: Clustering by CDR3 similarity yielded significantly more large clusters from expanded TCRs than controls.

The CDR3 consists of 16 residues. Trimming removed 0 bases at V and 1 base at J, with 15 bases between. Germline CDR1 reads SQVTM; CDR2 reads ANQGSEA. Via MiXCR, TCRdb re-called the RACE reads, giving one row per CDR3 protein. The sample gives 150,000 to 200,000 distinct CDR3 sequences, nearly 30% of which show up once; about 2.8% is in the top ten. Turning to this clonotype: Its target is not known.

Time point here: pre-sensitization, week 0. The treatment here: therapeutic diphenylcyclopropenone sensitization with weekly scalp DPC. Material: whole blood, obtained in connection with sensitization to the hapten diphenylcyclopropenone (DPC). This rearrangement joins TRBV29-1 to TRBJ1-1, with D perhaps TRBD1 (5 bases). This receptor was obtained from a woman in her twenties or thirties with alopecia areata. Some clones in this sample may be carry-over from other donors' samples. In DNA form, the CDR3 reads TGCAGCGTTGAAGATTATGCAGGGAAAAAGAACACTGAAGCTTTCTTT. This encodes CSVEDYAGKKNTEAFF. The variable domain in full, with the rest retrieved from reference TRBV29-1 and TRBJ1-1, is SAVISQKPSRDICQRGTSLTIQCQVDSQVTMMFWYRQQPGQSLTLIATANQGSEATYESGFVIDKFPISRPNLTFSTLTVSNMSPEDSSIYLCSVEDYAGKKNTEAFFGQGTRLTVV.